This T cell receptor beta chain was sequenced for a study of cytomegalovirus exposure and HLA in healthy donors. Whole-study findings and limits: An analysis that came later showed most CMV-associated TCR beta chains appearing HLA-restricted.

Concerning this clone: As yet, its antigen is unknown.

The PCR was carried out with 60 Vbeta primers and 13 Jbeta primers. Method: immunoSEQ multiplex PCR; TCRdb's copy keeps in-frame clones and lacks some. Of roughly 130,000 clones in the sample, approximately 80% were seen once. V was pared by 5 bases and J by 2 bases, with 14 bases of the junction left unmatched. CDR3 size: 18 residues. Germline values: CDR1 SEHNR, CDR2 FQNEAQ (reference sequence). Sequencing was carried out using PBMCs. The sequence came from a male donor in good health and CMV-seropositive. The chain carries TRBV7-9 and TRBJ1-4; 7 positions match TRBD1. Here the CDR3 DNA reads TGTGCCAGCAGCCCCCGGGACAGTCGTTTGTTGACTAATGAAAAACTGTTTTTT. Protein sequence: CASSPRDSRLLTNEKLFF.